The source of this TCR beta chain is a study of spatial heterogeneity in lung cancer. At the level of the study: Sequence detection consistently recorded a greater number of beta-chain than alpha-chain sequences. The average count in raw reads for each unique TCR and UMI combination exceeded 9.5 appearances.

Points on this clonotype: Its specificity is not known. Relative to the germline gene, one junction end is altered; a read error may explain this.

Time point reported: sample taken at primary tumor resection. Whole RNA, which was extracted from tumor, nontumor lung tissue or frozen PBMC, was sequenced without any cell sorting. The roughly 79 donors had untreated early-stage non-small cell lung cancer. From the 5' RACE reads, TCRdb called clonotypes with MiXCR, one entry per CDR3 protein. The repertoire has tens of thousands of distinct CDR3 sequences, 13% of them found once; the top ten carry 6.5% to 7.5%. Findings and caveats of the study: The study found ubiquitous expanded tumor TCRs in blood more at resection than follow-up.

Sample: PBMCs, taken at surgery. The clonotype was recovered from a male donor with early-stage non-small cell lung cancer.

Here the CDR3 DNA reads TGTGTCAGCAGTGATAGGTCCTCCAGCGGGAAGGCTTTCTTT. This translates into CVSSDRSSSGKAFF. The rearrangement links TRBV6-1 to TRBJ1-1; D not resolved. The V gene's germline CDR1 is MNHNS and CDR2 SASEGT. The CDR3 has 14 residues.